The sequence of this T cell receptor (beta chain) was determined in a study of blood T cell repertoires in COVID-19. Overall study context: Spain, Italy and the United States supplied samples that represented acute and convalescent COVID-19. From T cells, B-cell-depleted T cells, or PBMCs came the material, which was cDNA or gDNA.

This CDR3 region has 14 residues. Trimming removed 3 bases from V and 4 bases from J; junction bases left unmatched: 1. Germline CDR1 reads MDHEN; CDR2 reads SYDVKM. In the original analysis: Amplification of reference gene primers was used by the study to estimate nucleated cell counts. Clones were read by immunoSEQ multiplex PCR, and TCRdb kept only the in-frame ones, dropping some. Clone size and V and J calls were adopted from that table, with D and trimming inferred from the DNA. The data contain some 180,000 clones, about 70% of them singletons. The chain is built from TRBV28 and TRBJ2-3, with 10 bases lining up with TRBD1. Sequences were obtained from peripheral blood. This clonotype was sampled from a woman between 45 and 65 years old with active or convalescent COVID-19. The CDR3 reads CASSLTGGPDTQYF. The DNA of the CDR3 is TGTGCCAGCAGTTTGACAGGGGGCCCAGATACGCAGTATTTT.